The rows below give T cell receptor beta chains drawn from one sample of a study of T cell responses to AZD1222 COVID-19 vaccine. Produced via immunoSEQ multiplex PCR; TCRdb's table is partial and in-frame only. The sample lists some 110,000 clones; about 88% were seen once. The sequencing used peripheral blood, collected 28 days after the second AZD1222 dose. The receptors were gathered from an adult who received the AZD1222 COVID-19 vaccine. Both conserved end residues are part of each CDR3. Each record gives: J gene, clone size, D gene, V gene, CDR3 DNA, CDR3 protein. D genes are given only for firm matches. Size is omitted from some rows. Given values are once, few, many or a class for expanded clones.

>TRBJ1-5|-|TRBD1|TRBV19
TGTGCCAGTAGTATATCAGGGGACAGACAGCCCCAGCATTTT
CASSISGDRQPQHF
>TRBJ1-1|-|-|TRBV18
TGTGCCAGCTCACCAAGCTCCGCCAGTAACACTGAAGCTTTCTTT
CASSPSSASNTEAFF
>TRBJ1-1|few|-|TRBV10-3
TGTGCCACCGACCAGAGTGGCACTGAAGCTTTCTTT
CATDQSGTEAFF
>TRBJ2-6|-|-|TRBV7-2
TGTGCCAGCAGCTTTTCATTCTCTGGGGCCAACGTCCTGACTTTC
CASSFSFSGANVLTF
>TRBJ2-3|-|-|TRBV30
TGTGCCTGGAGTCTGGGTGGCCCTAGCACAGATACGCAGTATTTT
CAWSLGGPSTDTQYF
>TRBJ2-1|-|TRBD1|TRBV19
TGTGCCAGTAGCCGGGACAGGGTACTGGGGCATGAGCAGTTCTTC
CASSRDRVLGHEQFF
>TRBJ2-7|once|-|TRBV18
TGTGCCAGCTCACCACCGGGGAGAGGACTTTACGAGCAGTACTTC
CASSPPGRGLYEQYF
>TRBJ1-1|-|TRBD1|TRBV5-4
TGTGCCAGCAGCACGGGGACAGGGAGGGGCACTGAAGCTTTCTTT
CASSTGTGRGTEAFF
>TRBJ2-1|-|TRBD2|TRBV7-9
TGTGCCAGCAGCCGGGGGGGTGGATCTTACAATGAGCAGTTCTTC
CASSRGGGSYNEQFF
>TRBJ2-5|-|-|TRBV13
TGTGCCAGCAGCTTAGACACCGCGAGGGAGACCCAGTACTTC
CASSLDTARETQYF
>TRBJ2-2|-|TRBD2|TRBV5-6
TGTGCCAGCAGCTTGGGGGGACTAACGAACACCGGGGAGCTGTTTTTT
CASSLGGLTNTGELFF
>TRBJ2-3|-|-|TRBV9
TGTGCCAGCAGCCCCTTTGTTTCGCTTACGACCACAGATACGCAGTATTTT
CASSPFVSLTTTDTQYF
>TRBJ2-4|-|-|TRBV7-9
TGTGCCAGCAGCCCCAGGGGTACATTAACAGTAGCCAAAAACATTCAGTACTTC
CASSPRGTLTVAKNIQYF
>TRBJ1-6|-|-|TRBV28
TGTGCCAGCAGTTCCCTATCTCAGCAGGATAGCTCCTATAATTCACCCCTCCACTTT
CASSSLSQQDSSYNSPLHF
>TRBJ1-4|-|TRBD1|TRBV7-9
TGTGCCAGCAGCTTGGGACAGGGGGCGTTTAATGAAAAACTGTTTTTT
CASSLGQGAFNEKLFF
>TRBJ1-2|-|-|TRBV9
TGTGCCAGCAGCGGTCACAGCAGGATCTATGGCTACACCTTC
CASSGHSRIYGYTF
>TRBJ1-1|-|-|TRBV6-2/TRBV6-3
TGTGCCAGCAGTTGGCCGACAGCCCTGGGGACTGAAGCTTTCTTT
CASSWPTALGTEAFF
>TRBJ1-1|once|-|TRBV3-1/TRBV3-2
TGTGCCAGCAGCCACATATCAAGTAGGTCTGAAGCTTTCTTT
CASSHISSRSEAFF
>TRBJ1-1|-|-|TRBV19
TGTGCCAGTAGTATGCGTCGGGAGAACACTGAAGCTTTCTTT
CASSMRRENTEAFF
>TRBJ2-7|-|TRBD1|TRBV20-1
TGCAGTGCTAGTCGGGGACAGAAAGAAACAAGAGGCTACGAGCAGTACTTC
CSASRGQKETRGYEQYF
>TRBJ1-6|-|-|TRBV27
TGTGCCAGCAGTTATAAGGGCTCCTATAATTCACCCCTCCACTTT
CASSYKGSYNSPLHF
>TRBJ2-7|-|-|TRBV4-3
TGCGCCAGCAGCCAAGATGTCCTGAGCTCCTACGAGCAGTACTTC
CASSQDVLSSYEQYF
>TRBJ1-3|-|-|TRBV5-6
TGTGCCAGCAGCCTAAGGATGCCGGCTGGAAACACCATATATTTT
CASSLRMPAGNTIYF
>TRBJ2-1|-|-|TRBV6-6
TGTGCCAGCAGTTCTCTAACGGCGCCCTACAATGAGCAGTTCTTC
CASSSLTAPYNEQFF
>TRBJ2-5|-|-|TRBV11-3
TGTGCCAGCAGCTTAGGAAGACAGTTTCAAGAGACCCAGTACTTC
CASSLGRQFQETQYF
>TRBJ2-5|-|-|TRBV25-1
TGTGCCAGCAGTGAGAGACTAGTGGGGACCCAGTACTTC
CASSERLVGTQYF
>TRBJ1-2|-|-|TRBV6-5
TGTGCCAGCAGTTACTCGACAGCTAACTATGGCTACACCTTC
CASSYSTANYGYTF
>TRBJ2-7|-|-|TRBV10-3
TGTGCCATCGTACCGAATCAGGGAAACGAGCAGTACTTC
CAIVPNQGNEQYF
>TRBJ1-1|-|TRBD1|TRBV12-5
TGTGCTAGTGGTTGGCCATCGGGACAGGGGACGACTGAAGCTTTCTTT
CASGWPSGQGTTEAFF
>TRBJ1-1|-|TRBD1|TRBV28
TGTGCCAGCAGTTTACGTGGACAGGATAACACTGAAGCTTTCTTT
CASSLRGQDNTEAFF
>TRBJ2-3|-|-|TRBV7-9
TGTGCCAGCAGCCTCACTGGGGATACGCAGTATTTT
CASSLTGDTQYF
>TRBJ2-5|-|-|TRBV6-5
TGTGCCAGCGTCGCGCCAGGTCGGCAAGAGACCCAGTACTTC
CASVAPGRQETQYF
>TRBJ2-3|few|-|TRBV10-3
TGTGCCATCAGTGACCGGGACAACACAGATACGCAGTATTTT
CAISDRDNTDTQYF
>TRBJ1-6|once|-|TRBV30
TGTGCCTGGAGACCCCTCCACTTT
CAWRPLHF
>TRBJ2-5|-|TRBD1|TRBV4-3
TGCGCCAGCAGCCAAGGTAACAGGGGAGAGACCCAGTACTTC
CASSQGNRGETQYF
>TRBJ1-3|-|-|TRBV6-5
TGTGCCAGCAGTTACCGGGCCATCTCTGGAAACACCATATATTTT
CASSYRAISGNTIYF
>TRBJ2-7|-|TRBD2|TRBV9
TGTGCCAGCAGCCAGGGAGATAGCGGGAGGGCCGACGAGCAGTACTTC
CASSQGDSGRADEQYF